These 10 T cell receptor beta chains came from one sample sequenced in a study of CD8 T cells in ankylosing spondylitis. Each CDR3 protein is one row after TCRdb ran MiXCR on the 5' RACE reads. The data contain roughly 170,000 distinct CDR3 sequences, 9.8% of them singletons. The sample was blood, either unsorted or a sorted T cell fraction (not recorded which). Every receptor here comes from a female donor with ankylosing spondylitis or in good health (not recorded which).

This clonotype was detected only a few times. V and J are TRBV4-3 and TRBJ1-1; D ambiguous. The V gene's germline CDR1 is LGHNA and CDR2 YSLEER. Trimming removed 0 bases at V and 2 bases at J, with 4 bases between. There are 13 residues in the CDR3. The CDR3 bases are TGCGCCAGCAGCCAAGATAAAAACACTGAAGCTTTCTTT. Its protein product is CASSQDKNTEAFF.

V is TRBV30 and J is TRBJ2-2; TRBD1 matches at 7 bases. Trimming at V came to 1 base and at J to 5 bases, leaving 4 bases not matched to a gene. The V gene's germline CDR1 is GTSNPN and CDR2 SVGIG (reference sequence). This CDR3 has 14 amino acids. This chain's CDR3 is CAWSEGAGTGELFF. The CDR3 DNA follows: TGTGCCTGGAGTGAGGGGGCAGGGACCGGGGAGCTGTTTTTT.

The genes are TRBV4-3 and TRBJ2-3; D possibly corresponds to TRBD1 (5 bases). The V end was cut by 0 bases, the J end by 2 bases, with 9 bases between. This CDR3 contains 15 residues. Germline assignment: CDR1 LGHNA and CDR2 YSLEER. In DNA form, the CDR3 reads TGCGCCAGCAGCCAAGATAGGGGCTACACAGATACGCAGTATTTT. This codes for CASSQDRGYTDTQYF.

This clonotype was counted a few times. The J gene is TRBJ2-2, the V gene TRBV5-3; 8 bases agree with TRBD1. TRBV5-3 carries the ORF label, with uncertain function. This CDR3 has 16 amino acids. Trimming cost V 9 bases and J 8 bases; bases outside gene matches: 18. CDR3 amino acids: CATCVAPGQVDGELFF. The CDR3 coding sequence is TGTGCCACCTGCGTAGCCCCGGGACAGGTTGATGGGGAGCTGTTTTTT.

This clonotype was seen more than once but under ten times. This chain uses TRBV12-3 or TRBV12-4 with TRBJ1-5; the D gene is possibly TRBD1 (6 bases). V was clipped by 5 bases and J by 2 bases, with 25 bases between them. The CDR3 is 19 amino acids. CDR3 protein: CASSVTSRGGRRGNQPQHF. The CDR3, as DNA: TGTGCCAGCAGTGTGACTTCCAGGGGTGGGCGTCGGGGCAATCAGCCCCAGCATTTT.

This clonotype has just a few counts. The J gene is TRBJ2-5, the V gene TRBV5-4; possibly TRBD2 for D (5 bases). CDR1 and CDR2 from the germline V gene are SGHNT and YYREEE (reference sequence). The CDR3 has 11 residues. V lost 6 bases and J lost 5, with 8 bases in between. CDR3 region: CASTGEETQYF. As DNA, the CDR3 is TGTGCCAGCACCGGGGAGGAGACCCAGTACTTC. The complete variable domain, with remaining parts taken from reference TRBV5-4 and TRBJ2-5, reads ETGVTQSPTHLIKTRGQQVTLRCSSQSGHNTVSWYQQALGQGPQFIFQYYREEENGRGNFPPRFSGLQFPNYSSELNVNALELDDSALYLCASTGEETQYFGPGTRLLVL.

V is TRBV4-2 and J is TRBJ1-1, with 8 bases aligning to TRBD1. V gave up 4 bases and J gave up 0 bases; unmatched junction bases: 16. CDR1 is LGHNA and CDR2 is YNFKEQ in the germline V gene. This CDR3 comprises 19 residues. CDR3 sequence (DNA): TGTGCCAGCAGCCCCCTGGGGACAGGTCTTCCTTTAATGAACACTGAAGCTTTCTTT. Protein product: CASSPLGTGLPLMNTEAFF.

This clonotype was seen a handful of times. J is TRBJ2-6 and V is TRBV6-5; 7 nucleotides line up with TRBD1. The trim removed 0 bases at V and 0 bases at J, leaving 5 bases unmatched. Germline V gene sequence: CDR1 MNHEY, CDR2 SVGAGI. The CDR3 consists of 18 residues. CDR3 sequence reads: CASSYSGQVGSGANVLTF. CDR3 nucleotides: TGTGCCAGCAGTTACTCCGGACAGGTTGGCTCTGGGGCCAACGTCCTGACTTTC.

This clonotype occurred many times. This rearrangement joins TRBV6-5 to TRBJ1-1; no clear D. Germline loops: CDR1 MNHEY, CDR2 SVGAGI. Between the trimmed V and J ends, which lost 0 bases and 1 base, there was a span of 6 bases. The CDR3 covers 14 residues. CDR3 residues: CASSYSNRNTEAFF. DNA of the CDR3: TGTGCCAGCAGTTACTCGAACAGGAACACTGAAGCTTTCTTT.

The chain links TRBV20-1 to TRBJ2-2; the D gene is possibly TRBD1 (6 bases). Per germline, CDR1 DFQATT and CDR2 SNEGSKA (reference sequence). Trimming pared 0 bases from V and 1 base from J, leaving 12 bases between. The CDR3 runs 16 residues. CDR3: CSARETLGQNTGELFF. In DNA form, the CDR3 reads TGCAGTGCTAGAGAAACTTTGGGACAGAACACCGGGGAGCTGTTTTTT.